Presented here are 24 T cell receptor beta chains from one specimen sequenced in a study of blood T cell repertoires in COVID-19. Method: immunoSEQ multiplex PCR; TCRdb's copy keeps in-frame clones and lacks some. This table holds approximately 240,000 clones, around 82% found once. Sequencing was carried out using peripheral blood. The receptor source for this set is a woman aged 25 to 45 who had recovered from COVID-19.

The J gene is TRBJ2-5, the V gene TRBV19; 11 positions match TRBD2. Looked up from germline, CDR1 is LNHDA and CDR2 is SQIVND (reference sequence). Trimming at V came to 3 bases and at J to 0 bases, leaving 12 bases not matched to a gene. This CDR3 has 19 amino acids. Here the CDR3 DNA reads TGTGCCAGTAGTATTCTTGGGACTAGCGGTACACAGTACCAAGAGACCCAGTACTTC. Its translation: CASSILGTSGTQYQETQYF.

This chain uses TRBV11-2 with TRBJ2-7, with D possibly TRBD1 on 5 matching bases. The CDR3 has 14 amino acids. Germline CDR1 reads SGHAT; CDR2 reads FQNNGV. V was pared by 0 bases and J by 6 bases, with 12 bases between. The CDR3 sequence is CASSLDQGFGEQYF. The CDR3 bases are TGTGCCAGCAGCTTAGATCAGGGTTTTGGCGAGCAGTACTTC.

This sequence joins TRBV2 and TRBJ2-2; 9 bases match TRBD2. From germline, CDR1 is SNHLY and CDR2 FYNNEI. This CDR3 spans 18 amino acids. V was clipped by 7 bases and J by 6 bases; unmatched bases: 18. The CDR3 protein is CASTETLQGSGRPGELFF. The CDR3 DNA is TGTGCCAGCACCGAGACCCTACAGGGGAGCGGGAGGCCCGGGGAGCTGTTTTTT.

The rearrangement links TRBV25-1 to TRBJ1-4; 11 bases map to TRBD1. Germline V CDR1 and CDR2: MGHDK, SYGVNS. V was pared by 5 bases and J by 5 bases, with 10 bases of the junction left unmatched. This CDR3 has 17 amino acids. CDR3 sequence: CASSTRDRGKENEKLFF. DNA for the CDR3: TGTGCCAGCAGTACAAGGGACAGGGGGAAGGAGAATGAAAAACTGTTTTTT.

The chain employs TRBV6-1 and TRBJ2-7, with 11 bases that match TRBD2. The germline gives CDR1 MNHNS, CDR2 SASEGT. The CDR3 totals 18 residues. Trimming took 2 bases from V and 6 from J; bases not matched to a gene: 15. The CDR3 region is CASSEYGKSTSGSGEQYF. The CDR3 nucleotides read TGTGCCAGCAGTGAATACGGGAAATCCACTAGCGGGAGCGGCGAGCAGTACTTC.

The chain uses TRBV2 and TRBJ2-3; 13 nucleotides agree with TRBD2. The V gene end was trimmed by 10 bases and the J gene end by 2 bases; junction bases not matched to a gene: 6. The CDR3 extends over 15 amino acids. Germline V lookup: CDR1 SNHLY, CDR2 FYNNEI. CDR3 bases: TGTGCCACCTCCGGGACTAGCGGGAACACAGATACGCAGTATTTT. This gives the protein CATSGTSGNTDTQYF.

The chain uses TRBV5-6 and TRBJ2-1, with TRBD2 matching 9 bases. This CDR3 region has 15 residues. Germline CDR1 is SGHDT and CDR2 is YYEEEE. The trim removed 0 bases at V and 7 bases at J, leaving 5 bases unmatched. For the CDR3, the DNA is TGTGCCAGCAGCTTGGTTAGCGGGAGTGAGAATGAGCAGTTCTTC. As protein: CASSLVSGSENEQFF.

This clone was found once. The gene calls are TRBV15 and TRBJ2-7, with 8 bases fitting TRBD2. The germline CDR1 and CDR2 sequences are LNHNV and YYDKDF (reference sequence). This CDR3 is 16 amino acids long. With V trimmed by 5 bases and J by 0 bases, 9 bases remained unmatched. The CDR3 sequence is CATSASLREASYEQYF. In DNA form, the CDR3 reads TGTGCCACCAGCGCCAGCTTGCGGGAGGCCTCCTACGAGCAGTACTTC.

This chain uses TRBV24-1 with TRBJ2-7; D may be TRBD1 (5 bases). In germline, CDR1 is KGHDR, CDR2 SFDVKD. V lost 0 bases to trimming and J lost 3 bases, with 8 bases between them. The CDR3 is 14 amino acids. The CDR3 bases are TGTGCCACCAGTGATTTGGAGCAGGGCTACGAGCAGTACTTC. Amino acid sequence: CATSDLEQGYEQYF.

CDR3 loop: CASSLGMGSPLHF. CDR3 DNA: TGTGCCAGCAGCTTAGGTATGGGCTCACCCCTCCACTTT. The chain recombines TRBV5-5 with TRBJ1-6; D gene unclear. The CDR3 spans 13 residues. V lost 2 bases to trimming and J lost 10 bases, with 10 bases between them. From germline, CDR1 is SGHKS and CDR2 YYEKEE (reference sequence).

The J gene is TRBJ1-1, the V gene TRBV25-1, with D perhaps matching TRBD1 (5 bases). The CDR3 runs to 15 residues. CDR1 and CDR2 from the germline V gene are MGHDK and SYGVNS. The ends were cut back, 5 bases at V and 5 bases at J, with 18 bases in the middle. CDR3 in amino acids: CASSRQGRVATEAFF. The CDR3 DNA follows: TGTGCCAGCAGTAGGCAGGGTAGGGTGGCGACTGAAGCTTTCTTT.

This chain links TRBV5-1 with TRBJ2-5; D remains ambiguous. Germline-derived CDR1 and CDR2 are SGHRS and YFSETQ. CDR3 size: 15 residues. V was clipped by 4 bases and J by 4 bases, with 17 bases between them. CDR3 DNA sequence: TGCGCCAGCAGCCTATACCCCCTAGTACCAGAGACCCAGTACTTC. Encoded protein: CASSLYPLVPETQYF.

This chain uses TRBV7-9 with TRBJ1-2; a weak D match, TRBD1 (5 bases). CDR1 SEHNR and CDR2 FQNEAQ come from the germline V gene (reference sequence). This CDR3 is built from 16 residues. Deletions cut 4 bases from V and 11 bases from J, with 26 bases between. CDR3 sequence (DNA): TGTGCCAGCAGCTCTCGGGCGGCAGGGCCAACTATGGGTTACACCTTC. This codes for CASSSRAAGPTMGYTF.

The rearrangement uses TRBV27 and TRBJ2-5; TRBD2 is a possible D gene (6 bases). Germline CDR1 and CDR2: MNHEY and SMNVEV (reference sequence). V was clipped by 3 bases and J by 0 bases, with 8 bases between them. The CDR3 covers 14 residues. The CDR3 loop reads CASSFGGNQETQYF. The CDR3 region has the DNA TGTGCCAGCAGTTTTGGGGGGAACCAAGAGACCCAGTACTTC.

CDR3 nucleotide sequence: TGTGCCAGCAGTCCCGGGACATCTGTAGAGCAGTTCTTC. This sequence encodes CASSPGTSVEQFF. The chain couples TRBV12-3 or TRBV12-4 to TRBJ2-1, with TRBD1 as a possible D gene (6 bases). V gave up 5 bases and J gave up 10 bases, with 15 bases separating them. The CDR3 runs 13 residues.

This clone was seen only once. J is TRBJ1-2 and V is TRBV6-5, with D possibly matching TRBD1 (6 bases). V was clipped by 6 bases and J by 1 base, with 12 bases between them. CDR1 and CDR2 from the germline V gene are MNHEY and SVGAGI. The CDR3 extends over 14 amino acids. The DNA for the CDR3 is TGTGCCAGCAGACTTGGACAGAATAACTATGGCTACACCTTC. As protein: CASRLGQNNYGYTF.

This clone was observed a handful of times. The rearrangement links TRBV7-3 to TRBJ1-1; D not certain. V lost 3 bases and J lost 5, with 10 bases in between. Germline CDR1 is SGHTA and CDR2 is FQGTGA. CDR3 length: 13 residues. The CDR3 loop reads CASSFRGETEAFF. The CDR3, as DNA: TGTGCCAGCAGCTTTCGGGGAGAGACTGAAGCTTTCTTT.

The chain joins TRBV24-1 to TRBJ2-1, with 10 bases aligning to TRBD1. The germline gives CDR1 KGHDR, CDR2 SFDVKD. The CDR3 has 16 amino acids. Unmatched junction bases numbered 5, after V lost 0 bases and J lost 7 bases. The CDR3 DNA sequence: TGTGCCACCAGTGATTTGTTGGGACAGGGGAGGAATGAGCAGTTCTTC. Protein: CATSDLLGQGRNEQFF.

V usage is TRBV28 and J usage is TRBJ1-2, with 9 positions matching TRBD1. V lost 6 bases and J lost 8; bases outside the gene matches: 10. The germline CDR1 and CDR2 sequences are MDHEN and SYDVKM. This CDR3 region has 14 residues. CDR3 bases: TGTGCCAGCAGCTCCACAGGGGGCGGTAAGGGCTACACCTTC. Translating it yields CASSSTGGGKGYTF.

This clone is a singleton in its sample. The chain combines TRBV13 with TRBJ2-3; D is uncertain. V was clipped by 4 bases and J by 5 bases, with 13 bases between them. Germline V gives CDR1 PRHDT, CDR2 FYEKMQ (reference sequence). The CDR3 spans 14 residues. The CDR3 region has the DNA TGTGCCAGCAGCTCCGGTACCTTAGAAGATACGCAGTATTTT. Translated: CASSSGTLEDTQYF.

The rearrangement links TRBV27 to TRBJ2-5, with D possibly being TRBD1 (6 bases). Trimming left V 2 bases short and J 1 base short, with 11 bases between. The length of the CDR3 is 15 residues. The V gene's germline CDR1 is MNHEY and CDR2 SMNVEV (reference sequence). CDR3 coding DNA: TGTGCCAGCAGTTTAAGGGGGACACCCCAAGAGACCCAGTACTTC. Translation: CASSLRGTPQETQYF.

CDR3 in DNA: TGTGCCAGCAGTTACCGGGAGACCTACAATGAGCAGTTCTTC. Translated: CASSYRETYNEQFF. The rearrangement links TRBV6-2 or TRBV6-3 to TRBJ2-1; D might be TRBD2 (6 bases). Trimming cost V 2 bases and J 2 bases, with 7 bases left between them. From germline, CDR1 is MNHEY and CDR2 SVGEGT. This CDR3 spans 14 amino acids.

This chain uses TRBV6-5 with TRBJ2-3; 7 bases line up with TRBD1. The length of the CDR3 is 13 residues. Germline V lookup: CDR1 MNHEY, CDR2 SVGAGI. With 5 bases clipped from V and 4 bases from J, the junction kept 3 bases outside the gene matches. For the CDR3, the DNA is TGTGCCAGCAGTCCTCAGGGGGCAGATACGCAGTATTTT. Protein: CASSPQGADTQYF.

This clone was seen a few times. The genes are TRBV5-5 and TRBJ1-5; 8 bases match TRBD1. V was pared by 4 bases and J by 5 bases, with 8 bases of the junction left unmatched. The germline V gene has CDR1 SGHKS and CDR2 YYEKEE (reference sequence). This CDR3 is 15 amino acids long. The CDR3 region has the DNA TGTGCCAGCAGCGGGTCCTGGACAGGGCATCAGCCCCAGCATTTT. It specifies CASSGSWTGHQPQHF. Drawing the rest from reference TRBV5-5 and TRBJ1-5, the complete variable domain is DAGVTQSPTHLIKTRGQQVTLRCSPISGHKSVSWYQQVLGQGPQFIFQYYEKEERGRGNFPDRFSARQFPNYSSELNVNALLLGDSALYLCASSGSWTGHQPQHFGDGTRLSIL.